The source of this TCR beta chain is a study of shared clonotypes between healthy human individuals. The protocol was immunoSEQ multiplex PCR, while the TCRdb copy is restricted to in-frame clones and leaves out a portion. The sample carries about 450,000 clones, 79% recorded once. There are a few counts of this clone. V lost 6 bases to trimming and J lost 0 bases, with 8 bases between them. Germline V CDR1 and CDR2: MNHNS, SASEGT. The CDR3 has 14 amino acids. This clonotype was sampled from a woman aged 40 to 55 in good health. Some clones in this sample may be carry-over from other donors' samples. What was sequenced was PBMCs. The chain is built from TRBV6-1 and TRBJ2-2; D is ambiguous. The CDR3 DNA is TGTGCCAGCAGCACGAGCGCGAACACCGGGGAGCTGTTTTTT. Its translation: CASSTSANTGELFF.